A selection of T cell receptor beta chains follows, all from one sample in a study of blood T cell repertoires in COVID-19. This table comes from immunoSEQ multiplex PCR, and its TCRdb copy is limited to in-frame clones, with some not included. The sample includes just over 650,000 clones, 85% to 90% of them seen just once. Sequencing used peripheral blood. Receptor source: a woman aged 18-30 years with acute or convalescent COVID-19. The CDR3 runs from the conserved cysteine through the conserved F or W. The D gene is left open where the match is weak. Size is stated for part of the rows, as once, few or many counts, or as a class when the clone is expanded.

J gene | clone size | D gene | V gene | CDR3 protein | CDR3 DNA
TRBJ2-3 | . | . | TRBV18 | CASSPIPTDTQYF | TGTGCCAGCTCACCCATCCCCACAGATACGCAGTATTTT
TRBJ2-3 | . | . | TRBV19 | CASSMGREVDTQYF | TGTGCCAGTAGTATGGGAAGGGAGGTAGATACGCAGTATTTT
TRBJ2-7 | . | TRBD1 | TRBV9 | CASSAAWTGEQYF | TGTGCCAGCAGCGCGGCGTGGACAGGCGAGCAGTACTTC
TRBJ2-3 | . | TRBD1 | TRBV18 | CASSPNTGQGSTDTQYF | TGTGCCAGCTCACCCAACACAGGACAGGGTAGCACAGATACGCAGTATTTT
TRBJ1-1 | . | . | TRBV5-1 | CASSSLPGNTEAFF | TGCGCCAGCAGCTCATTACCCGGGAACACTGAAGCTTTCTTT
TRBJ2-1 | . | TRBD2 | TRBV5-5 | CASSLASGGRGEQFF | TGTGCCAGCAGCTTAGCTAGCGGGGGAAGGGGTGAGCAGTTCTTC
TRBJ2-4 | . | . | TRBV9 | CASSVGEGNFQYF | TGTGCCAGCAGCGTAGGCGAGGGAAATTTTCAGTACTTC
TRBJ1-1 | . | . | TRBV6-1 | CASSGVYVGVDTEAFF | TGTGCCAGCAGTGGGGTTTATGTCGGGGTTGACACTGAAGCTTTCTTT
TRBJ1-2 | . | . | TRBV6-2/TRBV6-3 | CASSYSRPRNYGYTF | TGTGCCAGCAGTTACTCGAGGCCCAGAAACTATGGCTACACCTTC
TRBJ1-1 | . | . | TRBV19 | CASSISRGNTEAFF | TGTGCCAGTAGTATTTCTAGGGGGAACACTGAAGCTTTCTTT
TRBJ1-2 | . | TRBD1 | TRBV12-5 | CASGFDGQAHNYGYTF | TGTGCTAGTGGTTTTGATGGACAGGCCCATAACTATGGCTACACCTTC
TRBJ2-5 | . | . | TRBV7-9 | CASSFLGQETQYF | TGTGCCAGCAGCTTTCTCGGTCAAGAGACCCAGTACTTC
TRBJ2-5 | . | TRBD1 | TRBV2 | CASSDSTGAWETQYF | TGTGCCAGCAGTGATAGTACAGGGGCATGGGAGACCCAGTACTTC
TRBJ2-7 | . | TRBD2 | TRBV27 | CASRYQGGSYEQYF | TGTGCCAGCAGATACCAGGGAGGGTCCTACGAGCAGTACTTC
TRBJ1-6 | once | . | TRBV15 | CATSFPQERPNSPLHF | TGTGCCACCAGCTTCCCCCAGGAACGGCCAAATTCACCCCTCCACTTT
TRBJ2-3 | . | . | TRBV7-2 | CASRLMSDTQYF | TGTGCCAGCAGACTAATGTCAGATACGCAGTATTTT
TRBJ2-7 | . | . | TRBV18 | CASSPRAQKAYEQYF | TGTGCCAGCTCACCCAGGGCCCAAAAGGCCTACGAGCAGTACTTC
TRBJ2-7 | . | TRBD1 | TRBV11-3 | CASSKRQGGLYEQYF | TGTGCCAGCAGCAAACGACAGGGGGGTTTGTACGAGCAGTACTTC
TRBJ2-7 | . | . | TRBV7-2 | CASSLQRADYEQYF | TGTGCCAGCAGTCTGCAGCGAGCCGACTACGAGCAGTACTTC
TRBJ1-2 | . | . | TRBV27 | CASSFYWERTLANYGYTF | TGTGCCAGCAGTTTTTACTGGGAGCGTACCCTAGCTAACTATGGCTACACCTTC
TRBJ1-1 | . | . | TRBV5-1 | CASSLGSGSSSTEAFF | TGCGCCAGCAGCTTGGGGTCAGGGTCGAGCAGCACTGAAGCTTTCTTT
TRBJ2-7 | . | TRBD1 | TRBV2 | CASSASQGSYEQYF | TGTGCCAGCAGTGCGTCACAGGGGTCCTACGAGCAGTACTTC
TRBJ1-1 | few | . | TRBV2 | CASTNVRGTEAFF | TGTGCCAGCACTAATGTGAGGGGGACTGAAGCTTTCTTT
TRBJ1-3 | . | . | TRBV30 | CAWSVRRSYSGNTIYF | TGTGCCTGGAGTGTACGTCGTAGCTACTCTGGAAACACCATATATTTT
TRBJ2-1 | . | . | TRBV27 | CASSLPGGDEQFF | TGTGCCAGCAGTTTACCCGGAGGGGATGAGCAGTTCTTC
TRBJ1-5 | . | . | TRBV10-1 | CASSERQYSNQPQHF | TGCGCCAGCAGTGAAAGACAGTATAGCAATCAGCCCCAGCATTTT
TRBJ2-1 | once | TRBD1 | TRBV7-3 | CASSWGQGVQFF | TGTGCCAGCAGCTGGGGACAGGGGGTACAGTTCTTC
TRBJ1-2 | . | . | TRBV29-1 | CSVDKVLQDGYTF | TGCAGCGTTGATAAGGTATTACAGGATGGCTACACCTTC
TRBJ1-1 | few | . | TRBV5-4 | CAIQITNTEAFF | TGTGCCATCCAGATCACAAACACTGAAGCTTTCTTT
TRBJ1-2 | . | TRBD1 | TRBV2 | CASRIYRGDYGYTF | TGTGCCAGCAGAATTTACAGGGGTGACTATGGCTACACCTTC
TRBJ1-6 | once | . | TRBV30 | CAWSVWTPGYNSPLHF | TGTGCCTGGAGTGTGTGGACTCCCGGCTATAATTCACCCCTCCACTTT
TRBJ2-5 | once | TRBD1 | TRBV7-2 | CASSLTGSRTQYF | TGTGCCAGCAGCTTGACAGGGTCTCGGACCCAGTACTTC
TRBJ1-2 | . | . | TRBV7-2 | CASSLDSFKDGYTF | TGTGCCAGCAGCTTGGACAGCTTTAAAGATGGCTACACCTTC
TRBJ1-2 | . | . | TRBV9 | CASSVGNTREGYTF | TGTGCCAGCAGCGTAGGGAACACTCGGGAAGGCTACACCTTC
TRBJ1-2 | . | TRBD1 | TRBV15 | CATSTDRGRYYGYTF | TGTGCCACCAGCACAGACAGGGGCCGTTACTATGGCTACACCTTC
TRBJ2-1 | . | TRBD1 | TRBV29-1 | CSARTGGNNEQFF | TGCAGCGCTAGGACAGGGGGCAACAATGAGCAGTTCTTC
TRBJ2-3 | . | TRBD2 | TRBV6-4 | CASSRTSGAADTQYF | TGTGCCAGCAGTCGGACTAGCGGGGCAGCAGATACGCAGTATTTT
TRBJ2-7 | once | . | TRBV6-2/TRBV6-3 | CASSYGTAGGYEQYF | TGTGCCAGCAGTTACGGGACTGCCGGTGGGTACGAGCAGTACTTC
TRBJ1-6 | . | TRBD1 | TRBV12-3/TRBV12-4 | CASMDRANSPLHF | TGTGCCAGCATGGACAGGGCGAATTCACCCCTCCACTTT
TRBJ2-4 | once | TRBD1 | TRBV10-3 | CAISPDGQGQNIQYF | TGTGCCATCAGTCCGGATGGACAGGGCCAAAACATTCAGTACTTC
TRBJ2-1 | once | TRBD1 | TRBV29-1 | CSTRTGVVSIEQFF | TGCAGCACCCGGACAGGGGTTGTTTCCATTGAGCAGTTCTTC
TRBJ2-2 | once | . | TRBV2 | CASSDWPELFF | TGTGCCAGCAGTGATTGGCCGGAGCTGTTTTTT
TRBJ1-6 | . | . | TRBV11-2 | CASSSPRVDSNNSPLHF | TGTGCCAGCAGCTCTCCTAGGGTCGACAGTAATAATTCACCCCTCCACTTT
TRBJ1-5 | . | TRBD1 | TRBV7-8 | CASSQTGNSNQPQHF | TGTGCCAGCAGCCAGACAGGGAATAGCAATCAGCCCCAGCATTTT
TRBJ2-7 | . | TRBD1 | TRBV5-1 | CASSPGTGEYEQYF | TGCGCCAGCAGCCCCGGGACAGGGGAATACGAGCAGTACTTC
TRBJ1-5 | . | . | TRBV5-1 | CASSLEGGNQPQHF | TGCGCCAGCAGCTTAGAAGGGGGCAATCAGCCCCAGCATTTT
TRBJ1-2 | . | . | TRBV27 | CASSFWQGGGGYTF | TGTGCCAGCAGTTTTTGGCAGGGAGGAGGAGGCTACACCTTC
TRBJ1-4 | . | . | TRBV4-3 | CASSRGARGRSTNEKLFF | TGCGCCAGCAGCCGGGGTGCAAGGGGTAGGTCAACTAATGAAAAACTGTTTTTT
TRBJ2-3 | . | . | TRBV12-5 | CASGTPRSIVTDTQYF | TGTGCTAGTGGTACCCCCCGGTCGATCGTCACAGATACGCAGTATTTT
TRBJ1-4 | . | TRBD1 | TRBV27 | CASSFPPGGQGNEKLFF | TGTGCCAGCAGTTTCCCTCCAGGGGGACAGGGTAATGAAAAACTGTTTTTT
TRBJ1-2 | . | TRBD1 | TRBV9 | CASSANRGIFDGYTF | TGTGCCAGCAGCGCAAACAGGGGGATATTTGATGGCTACACCTTC
TRBJ2-6 | once | . | TRBV3-1/TRBV3-2 | CASSHPPISSSGANVLTF | TGTGCCAGCAGCCACCCGCCAATATCTAGCTCTGGGGCCAACGTCCTGACTTTC
TRBJ2-3 | . | . | TRBV10-3 | CAISESTRRTDTQYF | TGTGCCATCAGTGAGTCGACTAGGAGGACAGATACGCAGTATTTT
TRBJ2-2 | once | . | TRBV6-5 | CASSKGGAQIGELFF | TGTGCCAGCAGTAAGGGGGGGGCGCAAATCGGGGAGCTGTTTTTT
TRBJ2-3 | . | . | TRBV24-1 | CATSDPNHYTDTQYF | TGTGCCACCAGTGATCCTAACCATTACACAGATACGCAGTATTTT
TRBJ1-2 | . | TRBD1 | TRBV9 | CASSVGEGARTGYTF | TGTGCCAGCAGCGTAGGAGAGGGGGCGCGGACGGGCTACACCTTC
TRBJ2-3 | . | . | TRBV4-3 | CASSQALTAGAQYF | TGCGCCAGCAGCCAAGCCCTGACGGCCGGGGCGCAGTATTTT